Listed here is a single T cell receptor (beta chain). Its binding antigen is unknown. Per-base qualities were not stored, and no clone one base away is much larger. In the germline V gene (reference sequence), CDR1 corresponds to DFQATT and CDR2 to SNEGSKA. V lost 5 bases and J lost 2 bases, and the count of bases not matched to a germline gene is 7. From cysteine to phenylalanine, the CDR3 is 15 amino acids long. Here the CDR3 DNA is all that survives: 45 bases in frame from base 1. This record comes from a study of T cell repertoires in aging, cancer and after chemotherapy (dated by TCRdb to about 2019). Background on the whole study: The donors fell into six age groups ranging from 30 or younger to 70 or older, and each group had at least three individuals. A cohort of 220 or so cancer patients (approximately 91 with hematological and approximately 120 with solid cancers) was assembled, and approximately 95 healthy donors were included as a reference group. Roughly 8.8 million TCR reads were contained in the full dataset. To examine immunoaging and T cell reconstitution after chemotherapy, the study profiled TCR beta repertoires in peripheral blood from healthy donors and cancer patients. TCR repertoires from healthy donor controls were recorded over periods of several months to years and showed clear clonal overlap between repeated samplings.

Using a mixed TRB-A/B primer pool, multiplex touch-down PCR amplified rearranged TRB sequences covering the V, D and J segments. Two consecutive PCR reactions with Phusion HS II polymerase added Illumina adapters and sample indices to the amplicons. Amplicons were gel-purified with the NucleoSpin Gel and PCR Clean-up kit, then checked with Qubit and an Agilent 2100 Bioanalyzer. Sequencing of the libraries was done on an Illumina MiSeq with paired-end, single-indexed 600-cycle runs. As for the authors' bioinformatics: TRB sequences were processed with MiXCR versions 2.12 and 3.0.5. Each unique CDR3 nucleotide sequence was counted as one clone, and only productive sequences with at least two reads were retained. Shannon diversity, evenness, clonality (one minus evenness), and alpha-parameterized diversity profiles from alpha 0 to 5 were included as repertoire metrics. Generation probabilities of clones in paired pre- and post-chemotherapy samples were computed with the IGoR algorithm. TCRdb redid the processing of the public reads, applying fastp at Q25 and MiXCR, and retained in-frame beta chains. Each CDR3 protein gets just one entry, which takes the most common genes and DNA from the rows behind it. These V and J calls derive from TCRdb rather than the authors' analysis. This sample is represented by over 8,500 distinct CDR3 sequences; around a quarter of them were singletons. The leading ten clones occupy 2% to 3% of the sample.

Results the study describes overall, beyond this receptor: Compared with age-matched healthy donors, untreated patients with hematological or solid cancers had significantly lower TCR diversity and higher clonality in blood. In healthy donors, the decline in TCR diversity with age was mainly explained by loss of richness, whereas in cancer patients loss of evenness was also found to contribute. According to the authors, the repertoire data do not allow conclusions to be drawn about immunological memory after chemotherapy. An increase in median generation probability over the chemotherapy interval was observed in both cancer cohorts, suggesting that the repertoire was reconstituted through rebound thymic output.

TCR beta rearrangements were amplified from genomic DNA isolated from peripheral blood, not from sorted cells or RNA. The TCR was taken from a human donor in good health. This chain is built from TRBV20-1 and TRBJ2-3; 10 central bases correspond to TRBD2. The sequenced sample consisted of blood. In nucleotides, the sequence is TGCAGTGCTTCCCCCGGACTAGCGGACACAGATACGCAGTATTTT. It is translated as CSASPGLADTDTQYF.